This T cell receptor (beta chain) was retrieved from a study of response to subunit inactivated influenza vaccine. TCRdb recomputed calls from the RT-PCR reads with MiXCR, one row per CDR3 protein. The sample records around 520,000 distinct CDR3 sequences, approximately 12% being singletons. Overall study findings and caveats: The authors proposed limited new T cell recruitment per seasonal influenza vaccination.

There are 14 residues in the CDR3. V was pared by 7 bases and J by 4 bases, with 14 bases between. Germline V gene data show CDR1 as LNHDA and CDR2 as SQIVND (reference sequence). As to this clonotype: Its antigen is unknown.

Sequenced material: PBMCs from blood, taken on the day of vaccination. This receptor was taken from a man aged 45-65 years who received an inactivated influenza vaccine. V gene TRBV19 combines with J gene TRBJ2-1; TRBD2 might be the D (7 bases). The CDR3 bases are TGTGCCAGTAAGTTGCGGGGGCTATACAATGAGCAGTTCTTC. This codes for CASKLRGLYNEQFF.